These 10 T cell receptor beta chains came from one sample sequenced in a study of T-cell memory formation after mild COVID-19. A single record per CDR3 protein comes from TCRdb applying MiXCR to the 5' RACE reads. The data show about 200,000 distinct CDR3 sequences, with 9% to 10% seen just once and around 3.3% held by the top ten. Specimen: PBMCs or a T cell subset sorted from them (not recorded which). The receptors were gathered from a man between 18 and 35 years old who had mild COVID-19 (a few samples of this study predate the infection). Cell type and time point are not known.

This clonotype was counted many times. The chain employs TRBV20-1 and TRBJ2-5; 8 nucleotides align to TRBD1. This CDR3 contains 14 residues. Germline CDR1 DFQATT, CDR2 SNEGSKA (reference sequence). Trimming removed 2 bases from V and 4 bases from J; junction bases left unmatched: 6. CDR3 nucleotides: TGCAGTGCTAGATCCTGGACAGGGCTAGAGACCCAGTACTTC. Amino acids: CSARSWTGLETQYF.

This clonotype was counted between two and nine times. The gene calls are TRBV12-3 or TRBV12-4 and TRBJ1-2; D gene uncertain. The CDR3 consists of 13 residues. The V gene lost 6 bases and the J gene lost 2 bases, with 10 bases spanning the gap. The CDR3 sequence: CASRFGSNYGYTF. DNA of the CDR3: TGTGCCAGCAGGTTTGGCAGCAACTATGGCTACACCTTC.

This clonotype was seen more than once but under ten times. In DNA, the CDR3 is TGTGCCAGCAGCCACCAACAGGGGAACACTGAAGCTTTCTTT. It yields the protein CASSHQQGNTEAFF. The chain couples TRBV7-2 to TRBJ1-1; TRBD1 might be the D (6 bases). Trimming took off 5 bases at V and 1 base at J, with 11 bases between the two ends. Germline V lookup: CDR1 SGHTA, CDR2 FQGNSA. The CDR3 length is 14 residues. The entire variable domain, with the rest obtained from reference TRBV7-2 and TRBJ1-1, is as follows: GAGVSQSPSNKVTEKGKDVELRCDPISGHTALYWYRQSLGQGLEFLIYFQGNSAPDKSGLPSDRFSAERTGGSVSTLTIQRTQQEDSAVYLCASSHQQGNTEAFFGQGTRLTVV.

The V and J genes are TRBV27 and TRBJ2-1; D might be TRBD1 (6 bases). CDR3 length: 15 residues. V was trimmed by 3 bases and J by 4 bases, leaving 13 bases between them. Germline V CDR1 and CDR2: MNHEY, SMNVEV (reference sequence). Here the CDR3 reads CASSLTGVLYNEQFF. CDR3 DNA sequence: TGTGCCAGCAGTTTGACAGGAGTATTATACAATGAGCAGTTCTTC.

This clonotype was seen a few times. This sequence joins TRBV20-1 and TRBJ1-2; D is ambiguous. Germline CDR1 DFQATT, CDR2 SNEGSKA (reference sequence). This CDR3 contains 13 residues. Trimming removed 5 bases from V and 4 bases from J, with 14 bases in between. The CDR3 here is CSAASRSGYGYTF. In DNA, the CDR3 is TGCAGTGCTGCCTCCCGAAGCGGCTATGGCTACACCTTC.

This clonotype was recorded a few times. V usage is TRBV11-2 and J usage is TRBJ2-3; D is uncertain. V was trimmed by 1 base and J by 2 bases, leaving 13 bases between them. CDR1 SGHAT and CDR2 FQNNGV come from the germline V gene. This CDR3 has 16 residues. The CDR3 is CASSLVLQRPTDTQYF. The CDR3 nucleotides are TGTGCCAGCAGCTTAGTGCTGCAGCGTCCCACAGATACGCAGTATTTT.

This clonotype showed up many times. The chain has TRBV5-1 and TRBJ2-1; weak D call: TRBD1 (6 bases). Germline V lookup: CDR1 SGHRS, CDR2 YFSETQ. The CDR3 contains 13 residues. V was clipped by 0 bases and J by 15 bases, with 16 bases between them. The DNA of the CDR3 is TGCGCCAGCAGCTTGGCCGGAACAGGGCCCCTGTTCTTC. This gives the protein CASSLAGTGPLFF. Full variable domain (outside the CDR3, taken from reference TRBV5-1 and TRBJ2-1): KAGVTQTPRYLIKTRGQQVTLSCSPISGHRSVSWYQQTPGQGLQFLFEYFSETQRNKGNFPGRFSGRQFSNSRSEMNVSTLELGDSALYLCASSLAGTGPLFFGPGTRLTVL.

The chain carries TRBV9 and TRBJ1-6; D may be TRBD1 (5 bases). The CDR3 contains 15 residues. CDR1 is SGDLS, CDR2 YYNGEE, per germline. Trimming left V 0 bases short and J 7 bases short, with 11 bases between. In nucleotides, the CDR3 is TGTGCCAGCAGCGTAGCTCTGGGGGAAAATTCACCCCTCCACTTT. This codes for CASSVALGENSPLHF.

The sample holds many counts of this clonotype. This chain joins TRBV5-1 and TRBJ2-4; D not certain. V was shortened by 5 bases and J by 0 bases, with 15 bases between the two germline ends. Per the germline V gene, CDR1 is SGHRS and CDR2 is YFSETQ. The CDR3 loop spans 16 amino acids. In nucleotides, the CDR3 is TGCGCCAGCAGGGATACAGCCGAACTAGCCAAAAACATTCAGTACTTC. The encoded protein is CASRDTAELAKNIQYF. The variable domain in full, with the rest retrieved from reference TRBV5-1 and TRBJ2-4, is KAGVTQTPRYLIKTRGQQVTLSCSPISGHRSVSWYQQTPGQGLQFLFEYFSETQRNKGNFPGRFSGRQFSNSRSEMNVSTLELGDSALYLCASRDTAELAKNIQYFGAGTRLSVL.

This clonotype has only a few counts. The chain couples TRBV19 to TRBJ1-6, with D unresolved. V dropped 6 bases and J dropped 7 bases, with 10 bases sitting between them. Germline CDR1 is LNHDA and CDR2 is SQIVND (reference sequence). The CDR3 sequence is 13 residues long. The CDR3 region is CASSTLGNSPLHF. The DNA of the CDR3 is TGTGCCAGTAGCACTCTGGGCAATTCACCCCTCCACTTT. The whole variable domain, filled in from reference TRBV19 and TRBJ1-6, reads DGGITQSPKYLFRKEGQNVTLSCEQNLNHDAMYWYRQDPGQGLRLIYYSQIVNDFQKGDIAEGYSVSREKKESFPLTVTSAQKNPTAFYLCASSTLGNSPLHFGNGTRLTVT.